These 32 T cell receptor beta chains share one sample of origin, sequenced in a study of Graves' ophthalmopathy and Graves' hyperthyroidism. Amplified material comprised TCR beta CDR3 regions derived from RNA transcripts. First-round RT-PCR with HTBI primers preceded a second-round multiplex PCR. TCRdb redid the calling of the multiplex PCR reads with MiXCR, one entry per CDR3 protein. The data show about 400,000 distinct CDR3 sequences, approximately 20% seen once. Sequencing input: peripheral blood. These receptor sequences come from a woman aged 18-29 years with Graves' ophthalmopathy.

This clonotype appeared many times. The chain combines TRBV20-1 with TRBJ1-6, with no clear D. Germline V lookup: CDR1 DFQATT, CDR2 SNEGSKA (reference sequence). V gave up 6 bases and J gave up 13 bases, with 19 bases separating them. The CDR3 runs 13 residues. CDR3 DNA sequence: TGCAGTGCCCAGGAGCTCCCTTTCCCCCCCCTCCACTTT. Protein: CSAQELPFPPLHF.

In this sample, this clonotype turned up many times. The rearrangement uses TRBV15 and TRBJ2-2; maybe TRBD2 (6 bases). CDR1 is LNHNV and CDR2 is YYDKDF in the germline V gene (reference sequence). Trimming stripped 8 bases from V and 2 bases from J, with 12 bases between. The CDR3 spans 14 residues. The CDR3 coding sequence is TGTGCCACCCTAGCGTATGCTAACACCGGGGAGCTGTTTTTT. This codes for CATLAYANTGELFF. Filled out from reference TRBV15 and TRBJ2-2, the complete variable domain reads DAMVIQNPRYQVTQFGKPVTLSCSQTLNHNVMYWYQQKSSQAPKLLFHYYDKDFNNEADTPDNFQSRRPNTSFCFLDIRSPGLGDTAMYLCATLAYANTGELFFGEGSRLTVL.

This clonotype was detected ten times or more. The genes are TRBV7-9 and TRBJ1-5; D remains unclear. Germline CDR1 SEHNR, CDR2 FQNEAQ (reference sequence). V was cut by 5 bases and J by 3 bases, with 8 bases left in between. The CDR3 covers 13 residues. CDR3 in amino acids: CASSINNNQPQHF. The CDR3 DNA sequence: TGTGCCAGCAGCATAAATAACAATCAGCCCCAGCATTTT.

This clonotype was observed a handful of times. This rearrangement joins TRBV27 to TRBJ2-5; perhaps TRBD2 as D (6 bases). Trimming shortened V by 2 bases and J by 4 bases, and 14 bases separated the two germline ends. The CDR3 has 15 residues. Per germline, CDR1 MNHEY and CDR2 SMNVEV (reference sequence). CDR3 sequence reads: CASSLKVWGGETQYF. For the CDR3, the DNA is TGTGCCAGCAGTTTAAAAGTGTGGGGAGGAGAGACCCAGTACTTC.

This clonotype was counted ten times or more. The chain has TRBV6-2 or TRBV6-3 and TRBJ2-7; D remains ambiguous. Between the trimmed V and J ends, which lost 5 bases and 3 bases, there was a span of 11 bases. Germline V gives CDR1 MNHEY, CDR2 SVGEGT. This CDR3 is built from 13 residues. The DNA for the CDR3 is TGTGCCAGCAGTATGAATATAGGCTACGAGCAGTACTTC. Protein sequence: CASSMNIGYEQYF.

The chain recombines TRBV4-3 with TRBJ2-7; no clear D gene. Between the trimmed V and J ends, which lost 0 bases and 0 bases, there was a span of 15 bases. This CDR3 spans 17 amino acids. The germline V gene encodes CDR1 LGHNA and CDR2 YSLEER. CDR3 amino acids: CASSQDLGTWGSYEQYF. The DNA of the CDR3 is TGCGCCAGCAGCCAAGATCTCGGCACCTGGGGCTCCTACGAGCAGTACTTC.

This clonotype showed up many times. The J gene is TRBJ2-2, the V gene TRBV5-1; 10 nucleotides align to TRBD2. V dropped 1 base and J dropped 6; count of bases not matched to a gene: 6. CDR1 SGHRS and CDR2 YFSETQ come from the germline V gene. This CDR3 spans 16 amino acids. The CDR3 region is CASSLTAGGPPGELFF. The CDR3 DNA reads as TGCGCCAGCAGCTTGACAGCGGGAGGGCCTCCCGGGGAGCTGTTTTTT.

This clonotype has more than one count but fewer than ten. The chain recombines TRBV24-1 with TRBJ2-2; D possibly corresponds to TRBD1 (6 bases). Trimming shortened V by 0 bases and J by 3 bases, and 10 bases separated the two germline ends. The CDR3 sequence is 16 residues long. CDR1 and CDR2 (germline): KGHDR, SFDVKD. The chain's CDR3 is CATSDLIGGDTGELFF. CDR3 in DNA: TGTGCCACCAGTGATTTGATTGGGGGCGACACCGGGGAGCTGTTTTTT.

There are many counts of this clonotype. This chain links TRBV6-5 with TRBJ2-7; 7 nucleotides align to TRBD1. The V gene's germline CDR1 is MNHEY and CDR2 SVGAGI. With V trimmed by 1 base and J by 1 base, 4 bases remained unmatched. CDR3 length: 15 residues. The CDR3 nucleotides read TGTGCCAGCAGTTACTACCCGGACAGGTCCTACGAGCAGTACTTC. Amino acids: CASSYYPDRSYEQYF.

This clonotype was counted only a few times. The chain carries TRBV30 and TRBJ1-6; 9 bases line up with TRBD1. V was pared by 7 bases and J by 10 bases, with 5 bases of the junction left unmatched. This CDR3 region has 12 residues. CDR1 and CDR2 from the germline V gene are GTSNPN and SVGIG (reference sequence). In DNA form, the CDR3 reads TGTGCCTCGGGACAGGGTTGGTCACCCCTCCACTTT. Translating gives CASGQGWSPLHF.

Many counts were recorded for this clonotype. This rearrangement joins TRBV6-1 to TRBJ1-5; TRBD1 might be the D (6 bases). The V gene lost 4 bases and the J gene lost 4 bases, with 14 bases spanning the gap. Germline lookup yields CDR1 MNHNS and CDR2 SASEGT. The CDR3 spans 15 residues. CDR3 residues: CASSVEGGRNQPQHF. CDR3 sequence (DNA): TGTGCCAGCAGTGTCGAGGGGGGGCGAAATCAGCCCCAGCATTTT.

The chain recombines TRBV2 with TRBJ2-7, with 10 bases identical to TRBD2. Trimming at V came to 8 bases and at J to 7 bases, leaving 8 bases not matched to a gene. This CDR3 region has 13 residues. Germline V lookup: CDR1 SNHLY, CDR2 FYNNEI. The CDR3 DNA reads TGTGCCAGCTCGAGTACTAGCGGGACTGAGCAGTACTTC. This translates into CASSSTSGTEQYF.

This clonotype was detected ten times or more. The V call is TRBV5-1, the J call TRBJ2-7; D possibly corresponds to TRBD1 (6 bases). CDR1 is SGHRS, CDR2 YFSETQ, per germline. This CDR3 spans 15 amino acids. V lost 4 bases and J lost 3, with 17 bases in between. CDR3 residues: CASSQGQQPLYEQYF. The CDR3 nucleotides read TGCGCCAGCAGCCAAGGACAGCAGCCCCTCTACGAGCAGTACTTC.

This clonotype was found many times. CDR3 residues: CASSIVSGNQPQHF. CDR3 nucleotide sequence: TGTGCCAGTAGTATAGTTAGTGGGAATCAGCCCCAGCATTTT. The J gene is TRBJ1-5, the V gene TRBV19, with no clear D. Germline lookup yields CDR1 LNHDA and CDR2 SQIVND (reference sequence). Trimming removed 1 base at V and 4 bases at J, with 8 bases between. The CDR3 extends over 14 amino acids.

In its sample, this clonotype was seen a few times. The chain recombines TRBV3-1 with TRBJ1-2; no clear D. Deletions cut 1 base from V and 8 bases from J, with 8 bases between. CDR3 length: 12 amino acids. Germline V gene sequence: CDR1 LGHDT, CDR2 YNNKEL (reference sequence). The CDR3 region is CASSQGPEGYTF. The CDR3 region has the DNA TGTGCCAGCAGCCAAGGGCCAGAGGGCTACACCTTC.

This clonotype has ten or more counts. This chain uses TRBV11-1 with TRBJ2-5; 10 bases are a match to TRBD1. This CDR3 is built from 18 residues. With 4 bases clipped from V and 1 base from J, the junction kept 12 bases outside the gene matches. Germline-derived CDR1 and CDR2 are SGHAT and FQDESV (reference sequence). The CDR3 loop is CASSSDRGRADIQETQYF. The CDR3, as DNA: TGTGCCAGCAGCTCCGACAGGGGGCGGGCGGACATCCAAGAGACCCAGTACTTC.

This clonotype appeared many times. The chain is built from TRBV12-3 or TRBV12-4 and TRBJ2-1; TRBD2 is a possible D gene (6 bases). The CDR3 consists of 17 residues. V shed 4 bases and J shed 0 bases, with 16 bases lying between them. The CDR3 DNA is TGTGCCAGCAGTTCCCGTGCTGGAGGGAGCTCCTACAATGAGCAGTTCTTC. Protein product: CASSSRAGGSSYNEQFF.

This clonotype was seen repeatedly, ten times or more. This chain's CDR3 is CASTRADTGELFF. The CDR3 bases are TGTGCCAGCACCAGGGCGGACACCGGGGAGCTGTTTTTT. The chain has TRBV6-2 or TRBV6-3 and TRBJ2-2; TRBD1 might be the D (5 bases). Deletions cut 7 bases from V and 3 bases from J, with 9 bases between. Per germline, CDR1 MNHEY and CDR2 SVGEGT. The CDR3 extends over 13 amino acids.

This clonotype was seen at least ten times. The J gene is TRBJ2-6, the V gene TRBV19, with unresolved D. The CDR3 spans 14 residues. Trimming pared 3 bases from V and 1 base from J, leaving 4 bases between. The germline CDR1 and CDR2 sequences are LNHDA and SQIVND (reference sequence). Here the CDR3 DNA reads TGTGCCAGTAGTATGGGGTCTGGGGCCAACGTCCTGACTTTC. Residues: CASSMGSGANVLTF. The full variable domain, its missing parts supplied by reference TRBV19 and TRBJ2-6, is DGGITQSPKYLFRKEGQNVTLSCEQNLNHDAMYWYRQDPGQGLRLIYYSQIVNDFQKGDIAEGYSVSREKKESFPLTVTSAQKNPTAFYLCASSMGSGANVLTFGAGSRLTVL.

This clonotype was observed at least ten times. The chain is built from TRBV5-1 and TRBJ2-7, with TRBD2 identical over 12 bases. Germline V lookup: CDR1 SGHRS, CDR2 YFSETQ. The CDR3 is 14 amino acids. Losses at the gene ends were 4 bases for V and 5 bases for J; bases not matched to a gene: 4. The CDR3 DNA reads TGCGCCAGCAGCCCCAGGACTAGCGGGAACGAGCAGTACTTC. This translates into CASSPRTSGNEQYF. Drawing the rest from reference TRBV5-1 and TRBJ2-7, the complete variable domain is KAGVTQTPRYLIKTRGQQVTLSCSPISGHRSVSWYQQTPGQGLQFLFEYFSETQRNKGNFPGRFSGRQFSNSRSEMNVSTLELGDSALYLCASSPRTSGNEQYFGPGTRLTVT.

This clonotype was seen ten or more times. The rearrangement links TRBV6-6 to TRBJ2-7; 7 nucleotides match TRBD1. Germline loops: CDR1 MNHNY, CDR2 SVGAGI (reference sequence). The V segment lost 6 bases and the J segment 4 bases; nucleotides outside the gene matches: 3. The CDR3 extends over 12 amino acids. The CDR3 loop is CASRLQGYEQYF. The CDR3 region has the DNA TGTGCCAGCAGGTTACAGGGGTACGAGCAGTACTTC.

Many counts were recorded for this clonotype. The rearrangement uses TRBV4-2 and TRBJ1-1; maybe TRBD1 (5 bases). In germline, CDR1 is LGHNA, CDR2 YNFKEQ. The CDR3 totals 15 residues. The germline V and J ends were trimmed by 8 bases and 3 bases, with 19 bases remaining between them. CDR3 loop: CASGRGGRTDTEAFF. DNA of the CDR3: TGTGCCAGCGGGCGGGGGGGTCGAACGGACACTGAAGCTTTCTTT.

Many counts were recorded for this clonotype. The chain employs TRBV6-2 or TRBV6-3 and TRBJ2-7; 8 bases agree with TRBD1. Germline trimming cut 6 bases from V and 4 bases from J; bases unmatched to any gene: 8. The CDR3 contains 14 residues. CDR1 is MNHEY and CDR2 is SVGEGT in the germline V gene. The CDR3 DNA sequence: TGTGCCAGCAGGACGGACAGGGTCTCTTACGAGCAGTACTTC. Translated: CASRTDRVSYEQYF.

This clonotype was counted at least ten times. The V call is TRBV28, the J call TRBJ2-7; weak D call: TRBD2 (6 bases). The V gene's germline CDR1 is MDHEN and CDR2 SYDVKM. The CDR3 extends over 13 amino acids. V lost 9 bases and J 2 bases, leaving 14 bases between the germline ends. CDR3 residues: CASTGTFAYEQYF. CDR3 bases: TGTGCCAGTACCGGGACTTTTGCCTACGAGCAGTACTTC.

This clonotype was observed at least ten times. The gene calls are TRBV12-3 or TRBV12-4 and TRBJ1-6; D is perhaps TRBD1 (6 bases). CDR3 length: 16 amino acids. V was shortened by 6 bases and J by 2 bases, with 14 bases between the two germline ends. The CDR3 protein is CASSPTGSPYNSPLHF. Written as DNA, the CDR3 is TGTGCCAGCAGCCCTACAGGGTCTCCCTATAATTCACCCCTCCACTTT.

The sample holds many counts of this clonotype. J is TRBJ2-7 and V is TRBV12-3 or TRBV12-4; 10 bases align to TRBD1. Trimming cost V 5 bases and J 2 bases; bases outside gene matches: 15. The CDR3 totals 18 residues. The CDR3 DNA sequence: TGTGCCAGCAGTCCCGGGACAGGGGACCTCACCTCAACCTACGAGCAGTACTTC. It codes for CASSPGTGDLTSTYEQYF.

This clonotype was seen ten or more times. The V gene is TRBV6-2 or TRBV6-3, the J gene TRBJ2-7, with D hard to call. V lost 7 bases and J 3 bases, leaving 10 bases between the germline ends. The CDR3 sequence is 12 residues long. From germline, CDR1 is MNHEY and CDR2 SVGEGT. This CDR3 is CASTDDLYEQYF. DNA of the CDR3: TGTGCCAGCACCGACGACCTCTACGAGCAGTACTTC.

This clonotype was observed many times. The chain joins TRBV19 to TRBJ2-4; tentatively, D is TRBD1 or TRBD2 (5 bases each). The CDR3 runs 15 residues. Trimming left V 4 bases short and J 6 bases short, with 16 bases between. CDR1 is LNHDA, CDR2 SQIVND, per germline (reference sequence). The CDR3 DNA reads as TGTGCCAGTAGTAGGGGGACGTCTCTGGGAAACATTCAGTACTTC. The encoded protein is CASSRGTSLGNIQYF. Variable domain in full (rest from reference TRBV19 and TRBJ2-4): DGGITQSPKYLFRKEGQNVTLSCEQNLNHDAMYWYRQDPGQGLRLIYYSQIVNDFQKGDIAEGYSVSREKKESFPLTVTSAQKNPTAFYLCASSRGTSLGNIQYFGAGTRLSVL.

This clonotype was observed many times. The CDR3: CAWTSGGELFF. Here the CDR3 DNA reads TGTGCCTGGACTAGCGGGGGGGAGCTGTTTTTT. The chain has TRBV30 and TRBJ2-2; TRBD2 agrees at 8 bases. With 4 bases clipped from V and 8 bases from J, the junction kept 0 bases outside the gene matches. The CDR3 runs 11 residues. Germline-derived CDR1 and CDR2 are GTSNPN and SVGIG (reference sequence).

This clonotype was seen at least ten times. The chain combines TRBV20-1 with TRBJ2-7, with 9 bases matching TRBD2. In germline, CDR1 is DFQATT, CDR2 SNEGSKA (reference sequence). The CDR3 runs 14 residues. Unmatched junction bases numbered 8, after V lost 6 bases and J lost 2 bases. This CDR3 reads CSATPSGRTYEQYF. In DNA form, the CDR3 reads TGCAGTGCGACCCCGAGCGGGAGGACCTACGAGCAGTACTTC.

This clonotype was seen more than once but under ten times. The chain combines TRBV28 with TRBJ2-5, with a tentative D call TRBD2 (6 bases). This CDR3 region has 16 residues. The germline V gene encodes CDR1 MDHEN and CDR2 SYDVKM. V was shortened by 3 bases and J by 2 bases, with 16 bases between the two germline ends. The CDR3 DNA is TGTGCCAGCAGTTTTATCTGGGTAGCGGAACAAGAGACCCAGTACTTC. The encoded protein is CASSFIWVAEQETQYF.

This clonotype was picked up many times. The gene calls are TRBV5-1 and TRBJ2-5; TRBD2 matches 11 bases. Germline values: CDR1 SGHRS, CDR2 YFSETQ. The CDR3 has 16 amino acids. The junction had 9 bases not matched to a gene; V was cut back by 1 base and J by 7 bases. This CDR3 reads CASSLIQLAGGGTQYF. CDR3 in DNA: TGCGCCAGCAGCTTGATTCAGCTAGCGGGAGGAGGGACCCAGTACTTC.